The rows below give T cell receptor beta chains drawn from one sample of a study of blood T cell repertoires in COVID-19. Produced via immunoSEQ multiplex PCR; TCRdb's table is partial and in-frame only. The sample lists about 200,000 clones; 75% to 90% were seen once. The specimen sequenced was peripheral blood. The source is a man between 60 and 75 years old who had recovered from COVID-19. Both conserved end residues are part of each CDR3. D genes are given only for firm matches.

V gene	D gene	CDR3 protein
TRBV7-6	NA	CASSSYVVFSTDTQYF
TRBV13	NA	CASSPGQYNSPLHF
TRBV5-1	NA	CASSWSGSSYEQYF
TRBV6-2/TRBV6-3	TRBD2	CASSPPSGRGGTDTQYF
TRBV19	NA	CASKARGGYGYTF
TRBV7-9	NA	CASSLTQPPRGYTF
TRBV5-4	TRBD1	CASSPPGQGFTGGYTF
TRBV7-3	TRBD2	CASSSTSGSADTQYF
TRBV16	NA	CASSQSFEAGTDTQYF
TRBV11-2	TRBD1	CASSFFGQGGTEAFF
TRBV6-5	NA	CASSTRANTGELFF
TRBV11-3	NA	CASSSATNEKLFF
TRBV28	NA	CASRTVGRRSYNEQFF
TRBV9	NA	CASSVGAPAYGYTF